This T cell receptor (beta chain) emerged from a study of T cell responses to AZD1222 COVID-19 vaccine. TCRdb's copy holds only in-frame clones and misses some; the assay was immunoSEQ multiplex PCR. This sample has around 86,000 clones, with 90% found just once. Concerning this clone itself: Its specificity is unknown.

Overall study results and limits: Nearly half of spike-specific TCRs reportedly target unmutated variant regions.

Material: peripheral blood, obtained on day 0 of AZD1222 vaccination. The clonotype originates from an adult in good health.

The CDR3 coding sequence is TGTGCCAGCAGTTACTCACCAGCCCGGAGTTCTGGAAACACCATATATTTT. Translating it yields CASSYSPARSSGNTIYF. V usage is TRBV6-2 or TRBV6-3 and J usage is TRBJ1-3; D is unresolved. This CDR3 region has 17 residues. Germline assignment: CDR1 MNHEY and CDR2 SVGEGT. Trimming shortened V by 0 bases and J by 1 base, and 13 bases separated the two germline ends.